Reported below is one T cell receptor beta chain. Per germline, CDR1 SGHDN and CDR2 FVKESK. The CDR3 loop spans 13 amino acids. The V end lost 5 bases, the J end lost 7 bases, and 14 bases lay between the germline ends. This specimen comes from a study of blood T cell repertoires in COVID-19. Study information: Sites across the United States, Italy and Spain contributed samples from acute and convalescent COVID-19. PBMCs, B-cell-depleted T cells, or T cells were the source of the cDNA or gDNA that made up the material.

Assay: immunoSEQ multiplex PCR; the TCRdb copy retains only in-frame clones and omits some. The table has a few hundred thousand clones, nearly 90% seen once. The chain links TRBV14 to TRBJ1-2, with D tentatively TRBD1 (6 bases). Sequencing was performed on PBMCs or T cells enriched from blood (not recorded which). The clonotype was recovered from a man aged 25-40 years who had been exposed to COVID-19. The CDR3 sequence: CASSRDTQGGYTF. CDR3 DNA sequence: TGTGCCAGCAGCAGGGACACCCAAGGTGGCTACACCTTC.